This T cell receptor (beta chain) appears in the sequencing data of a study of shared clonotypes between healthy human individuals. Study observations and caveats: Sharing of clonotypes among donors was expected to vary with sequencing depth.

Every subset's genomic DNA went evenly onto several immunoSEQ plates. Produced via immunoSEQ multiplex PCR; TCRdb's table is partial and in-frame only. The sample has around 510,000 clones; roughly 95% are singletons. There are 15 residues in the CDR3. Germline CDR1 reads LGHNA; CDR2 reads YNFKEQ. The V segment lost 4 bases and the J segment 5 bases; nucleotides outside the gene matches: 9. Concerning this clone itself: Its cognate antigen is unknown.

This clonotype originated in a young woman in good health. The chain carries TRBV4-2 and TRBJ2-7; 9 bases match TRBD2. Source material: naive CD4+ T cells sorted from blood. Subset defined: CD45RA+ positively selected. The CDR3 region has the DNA TGTGCCAGCAGCCCTGATAGCGGGAGACCCCACGAGCAGTACTTC. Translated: CASSPDSGRPHEQYF.